Included here is one TCR beta chain sequence, with context. Its target is unknown. The data stem from a study of cytomegalovirus exposure and HLA in healthy donors. Broader study findings: Prior analysis indicated that the majority of TCR beta V segments exhibited productivity approximately 90% or approximately 30% of the time. The study recorded fewer than 200 TCR beta chains that were cytomegalovirus-associated.

The study ran its PCR with 60 Vbeta and 13 Jbeta primers. Only in-frame clones appear in the TCRdb table, and some are missing; sequencing was by immunoSEQ multiplex PCR. Of more than 95,000 clones listed, around 77% are singletons. The V end lost 0 bases, the J end lost 9 bases, and 12 bases lay between the germline ends. Germline CDR1 MNHNS, CDR2 SASEGT. This CDR3 comprises 15 residues. This chain links TRBV6-1 with TRBJ1-6, with D unresolved. The sequenced sample consisted of PBMCs. This clonotype originated in a woman aged 40-49 years in good health and CMV-seropositive. The CDR3 is CASSEAVGRSSPLHF. In DNA, the CDR3 is TGTGCCAGCAGTGAAGCAGTAGGGAGAAGTTCACCCCTCCACTTT.